This T cell receptor (beta chain) was identified during a study of shared clonotypes between healthy human individuals. Remarks on this clone: What it binds is not known.

Broader study findings: Sequencing depth was expected to influence donor clonotype sharing.

The ends were cut back, 5 bases at V and 2 bases at J, with 15 bases in the middle. The CDR3 length is 15 residues. Germline V gene sequence: CDR1 SGHAT, CDR2 FQNNGV. All participating donors were Caucasian adults from Nashville, Tennessee. The authors distributed each subset's genomic DNA evenly over several immunoSEQ plates. For unsorted PBMC, around 270 ng DNA per replicate equaled tens of thousands of T cell genomes. Repertoires were generated with immunoSEQ multiplex PCR, while TCRdb's copy carries only in-frame clones and drops some. The sample lists about 500,000 clones, 75% to 80% occurring once.

The sequence was obtained from a woman aged 40 to 50 in good health. Some clones in this sample may be carry-over from other donors' samples. The chain recombines TRBV11-2 with TRBJ1-1; D call uncertain. Sequences were obtained from PBMCs. CDR3 nucleotide sequence: TGTGCCAGCAGCCCCTTGTCCGGGGTAAACACTGAAGCTTTCTTT. This encodes CASSPLSGVNTEAFF.